The rows below give T cell receptor beta chains drawn from one sample of a study of T cell responses to AZD1222 COVID-19 vaccine. The repertoire was sequenced with immunoSEQ multiplex PCR; TCRdb's copy has only in-frame clones and lacks some. The table records 150,000 or so clones, approximately 90% of them present only once. The specimen comprised peripheral blood, sampled 28 days after the second AZD1222 dose. All receptors derive from an adult who received the AZD1222 COVID-19 vaccine. The CDR3 runs from the conserved cysteine through the conserved F or W. A D gene is named only where the DNA matches it firmly.

>TRBV6-1|.|TRBJ2-5
TGTGCCAGCAGTGAAGCGCTCCCGGGCACCCTAAAAGAGACCCAGTACTTC
CASSEALPGTLKETQYF
>TRBV2|.|TRBJ2-1
TGTGCCAGCAGTGATTCCTCGCCGAGGTCAAACAATGAGCAGTTCTTC
CASSDSSPRSNNEQFF
>TRBV14|.|TRBJ1-2
TGTGCCAGCAGCCCTTATTCGCGGGAAATCTATGGCTACACCTTC
CASSPYSREIYGYTF
>TRBV5-1|.|TRBJ2-7
TGCGCCAGCAGCTTGGGTGGGGACTGGGGCGAGCAGTACTTC
CASSLGGDWGEQYF
>TRBV7-3|TRBD2|TRBJ2-1
TGTGCCAGCAGCCCGAATGCGGCTAGCGGGGGATACAATGAGCAGTTCTTC
CASSPNAASGGYNEQFF
>TRBV7-2|.|TRBJ2-7
TGTGCCAGCACCCTAGGGGGAGGGCGTTCCTACGAGCAGTACTTC
CASTLGGGRSYEQYF
>TRBV19|TRBD1|TRBJ2-7
TGTGCCAGTGGGACAGGCGGGGTGCAGTACTTC
CASGTGGVQYF
>TRBV6-6|TRBD1|TRBJ2-7
TGTGCCAGCAGCCATGCCATGGGGACAGGGGGCCTCGAGCAGTACTTC
CASSHAMGTGGLEQYF
>TRBV5-4|.|TRBJ2-7
TGTGCCAGCAGCCTCCTCCCCAGAGGGCTGGGCGAGCAGTACTTC
CASSLLPRGLGEQYF
>TRBV27|TRBD1|TRBJ2-5
TGTGCCAGCAGTTTAGGGTTCCCCGGGACAGAAAAAGAGACCCAGTACTTC
CASSLGFPGTEKETQYF